Following are 2 T cell receptor beta chains from one sample sequenced in a study of control samples from healthy donors and cancer patients. Sequencing was performed with immunoSEQ multiplex PCR; in TCRdb, only in-frame clones are kept and a portion is missing. The repertoire consists of around 140,000 clones, with more than 90% occurring once and the leading ten covering 5.5% to 7%. The specimen was blood. The receptors stem from a man between 18 and 29 years old in good health.

The chain couples TRBV6-5 to TRBJ2-1; perhaps TRBD1 as D (5 bases). Germline V gene sequence: CDR1 MNHEY, CDR2 SVGAGI. The CDR3 is 13 amino acids. Trimming removed 6 bases at V and 10 bases at J, with 16 bases between. CDR3 sequence (DNA): TGTGCCAGCAGGTCCAGGGCGTATCGGGAGCAGTTCTTC. Translation gives CASRSRAYREQFF.

This chain links TRBV11-2 with TRBJ2-2, with 7 nucleotides matching TRBD1. The CDR3 is 17 residues long. With 0 bases clipped from V and 6 bases from J, the junction kept 10 bases outside the gene matches. Germline CDR1 and CDR2: SGHAT and FQNNGV. The CDR3 region has the DNA TGTGCCAGCAGCTTAGAGAATAGGGACAGTGGGGCCGGGGAGCTGTTTTTT. Translated, it gives CASSLENRDSGAGELFF.